The rows below give T cell receptor beta chains drawn from one sample of a study of T cell repertoires in cytomegalovirus infection. Each CDR3 protein is one row after TCRdb ran MiXCR on the reads. This table holds about 300,000 distinct CDR3 sequences, around 10% found once. Sequencing used PBMCs. The receptor source for this set is a human donor in good health (CMV status not recorded). Some clones in this sample may be carry-over from other donors' samples. CDR3s include the opening cysteine and the closing phenylalanine or tryptophan. D genes are given only for firm matches. The listing skips clone size in some rows; elsewhere it reads once, few, many or a size class.

clone size,V gene,D gene,J gene,CDR3 protein,CDR3 DNA
many,TRBV7-2,TRBD2,TRBJ2-2,CASSFTGGLTGELFF,TGTGCCAGCAGCTTTACGGGGGGGCTAACCGGGGAGCTGTTTTTT
few,TRBV19,.,TRBJ2-3,CASSIRSPDTQYF,TGTGCCAGTAGTATACGGTCTCCAGATACGCAGTATTTT
.,TRBV4-2,.,TRBJ1-1,CASSQDGMRQVLRNTEAFF,TGTGCCAGCAGCCAAGATGGTATGAGACAGGTTTTGCGGAACACTGAAGCTTTCTTT
few,TRBV20-1,.,TRBJ1-6,CSARDLRESSYNSPLHF,TGCAGTGCTAGAGATCTCCGGGAGAGCTCCTATAATTCACCCCTCCACTTT
many,TRBV7-8,TRBD2,TRBJ2-2,CASSLSPGLAGARSTGELFF,TGTGCCAGCAGCTTAAGCCCGGGACTAGCGGGGGCTAGGAGCACCGGGGAGCTGTTTTTT
few,TRBV28,.,TRBJ1-2,CASSLGQFTIYGYTF,TGTGCCAGCAGTTTAGGACAGTTTACAATCTATGGCTACACCTTC
many,TRBV11-3,TRBD1,TRBJ2-1,CASSLGPGQGQDNEQFF,TGTGCCAGCAGCTTAGGCCCGGGACAGGGTCAGGACAATGAGCAGTTCTTC
many,TRBV13,.,TRBJ2-2,CASSLGGGYGNTGELFF,TGTGCCAGCAGCTTAGGAGGAGGGTATGGGAACACCGGGGAGCTGTTTTTT
few,TRBV5-6,.,TRBJ2-5,CASSGSGFQETQYF,TGTGCCAGCAGCGGTTCGGGGTTTCAAGAGACCCAGTACTTC
many,TRBV7-2,.,TRBJ1-1,CASSLAAGTRVNTEAFF,TGTGCCAGCAGCTTAGCGGCGGGGACCAGAGTGAACACTGAAGCTTTCTTT
few,TRBV20-1,.,TRBJ1-2,CSARDSGRAFYGYTF,TGCAGTGCTAGAGATAGTGGCCGGGCTTTCTATGGCTACACCTTC
many,TRBV12-3/TRBV12-4,.,TRBJ1-1,CASSIRDTEAFF,TGTGCCAGCAGTATACGGGACACTGAAGCTTTCTTT
many,TRBV7-2,TRBD2,TRBJ2-5,CASTPGLAVGETQYF,TGTGCCAGCACCCCGGGACTAGCGGTTGGAGAGACCCAGTACTTC
.,TRBV5-1,.,TRBJ1-4,CASSPGTNEKLFF,TGCGCCAGCAGCCCCGGGACGAACGAAAAACTGTTTTTT
many,TRBV28,.,TRBJ1-3,CASSPPGSSGNTIYF,TGTGCCAGCAGTCCCCCAGGGAGCTCTGGAAACACCATATATTTT
many,TRBV25-1,.,TRBJ2-7,CASSDKYEQYF,TGTGCCAGCAGTGATAAGTACGAGCAGTACTTC
many,TRBV7-2,TRBD2,TRBJ2-5,CASILRGLYEETQYF,TGTGCCAGCATCCTACGGGGACTATATGAAGAGACCCAGTACTTC
many,TRBV10-1,TRBD1,TRBJ2-1,CASSRDQFTGGRSYNEQFF,TGCGCCAGCAGCCGCGATCAATTTACAGGGGGGAGATCCTACAATGAGCAGTTCTTC
many,TRBV4-3,.,TRBJ1-2,CASSQDVGPLNYGYTF,TGCGCCAGCAGCCAAGATGTGGGGCCTTTGAACTATGGCTACACCTTC
.,TRBV20-1,.,TRBJ1-5,CSASPRRGSNQPQHF,TGCAGTGCTTCCCCTAGGCGGGGAAGCAATCAGCCCCAGCATTTT
.,TRBV20-1,TRBD1,TRBJ1-1,CSVQGGTTNTEAFF,TGCAGTGTACAGGGGGGGACAACTAACACTGAAGCTTTCTTT
.,TRBV19,.,TRBJ2-1,CASGWSSYNEQFF,TGTGCCAGTGGTTGGAGCTCCTACAATGAGCAGTTCTTC
many,TRBV28,.,TRBJ2-3,CASSLVGIADTQYF,TGTGCCAGCAGTTTAGTAGGGATCGCAGATACGCAGTATTTT
.,TRBV20-1,.,TRBJ2-1,CSVSTLLF,TGCAGTGTCTCGACTCTCCTCTTC